The 20 T cell receptor beta chains presented below share a single source sample, sequenced in a study of blood T cells in healthy people across ages. Next came a second PCR, run for about 7 to 12 cycles, which used a sample-barcoded 5' primer along with a J-beta primer mix. Each CDR3 protein gets one entry after TCRdb re-called the 5' RACE reads with MiXCR. This table has approximately 810,000 distinct CDR3 sequences, 29% appearing once. The source material was blood. These receptor sequences come from a woman aged 80 or older in good health.

This clonotype occurred many times. The rearrangement links TRBV6-6 to TRBJ2-1, with D perhaps being TRBD1 or TRBD2 (5 bases each). The germline V gene encodes CDR1 MNHNY and CDR2 SVGAGI (reference sequence). V was pared by 5 bases and J by 9 bases, with 14 bases between. The CDR3 has 13 amino acids. This CDR3 is CASSLTGTSEQFF. In DNA form, the CDR3 reads TGTGCCAGCAGTCTGACCGGGACGAGTGAGCAGTTCTTC.

The table lists this clonotype with a few counts. The chain uses TRBV11-3 and TRBJ2-1; 8 positions agree with TRBD2. This CDR3 has 14 residues. CDR1 SGHNT and CDR2 YENEEA come from the germline V gene. With V trimmed by 5 bases and J by 6 bases, 6 bases remained unmatched. The CDR3 reads CASSKLAASNEQFF. DNA for the CDR3: TGTGCCAGCAGCAAACTAGCGGCGAGCAATGAGCAGTTCTTC.

There are many counts of this clonotype. The rearrangement links TRBV6-5 to TRBJ2-4; 13 positions agree with TRBD2. With V trimmed by 7 bases and J by 6 bases, 6 bases remained unmatched. Germline V CDR1 and CDR2: MNHEY, SVGAGI. This CDR3 has 15 amino acids. CDR3 nucleotides: TGTGCCAGCATGAGACTAGCGGGGGGTACAAACATTCAGTACTTC. It translates to CASMRLAGGTNIQYF.

This clonotype was counted ten times or more. The V gene is TRBV7-2, the J gene TRBJ2-1; 10 bases are shared with TRBD1. Germline V lookup: CDR1 SGHTA, CDR2 FQGNSA. V shed 4 bases, J shed 8 bases, and the junction held 5 bases outside the gene matches. CDR3 length: 14 amino acids. CDR3 in amino acids: CASSYRDRGDEQFF. The CDR3 coding sequence is TGTGCCAGCAGCTACCGGGACAGGGGCGATGAGCAGTTCTTC.

In its sample, this clonotype was seen many times. The V call is TRBV6-2 or TRBV6-3, the J call TRBJ1-5; D is unclear. This CDR3 has 13 amino acids. CDR1 is MNHEY and CDR2 is SVGEGT in the germline V gene. The germline V and J ends were trimmed by 7 bases and 0 bases, with 7 bases remaining between them. CDR3 bases: TGTGCCAGCACCAACTATAGCAATCAGCCCCAGCATTTT. Its translation: CASTNYSNQPQHF.

The CDR3 spells CAISGQVFEEKLFF. The CDR3, as DNA: TGTGCCATCAGTGGACAGGTGTTTGAGGAAAAACTGTTTTTT. The chain recombines TRBV10-3 with TRBJ1-4, with D maybe TRBD1 (6 bases). V lost 4 bases and J 8 bases, leaving 14 bases between the germline ends. The CDR3 is 14 residues long. Germline V gives CDR1 ENHRY, CDR2 SYGVKD.

Turning to this clonotype: A much larger clone sits a single nucleotide away, making a read error possible. The rearrangement links TRBV4-1 to TRBJ2-5; no firm D call. CDR3 length: 13 amino acids. The germline CDR1 and CDR2 sequences are MGHRA and YSYEKL. As DNA, the CDR3 is TGCACCAGCAGCCAAGAGAACCAAGAGACCCAGTACTTC. It encodes CTSSQENQETQYF.

Turning to this clonotype: One end of the junction does not line up with germline, which may come from a read error. The chain employs TRBV5-5 and TRBJ2-3, with 16 bases identical to TRBD2. The germline V gene encodes CDR1 SGHKS and CDR2 YYEKEE (reference sequence). The CDR3 has 16 amino acids. The CDR3 DNA is TGCGCCAGCAGCTTGGGGACTAGCGGGGGGGAAGATACGCAGTATTTT. It translates to CASSLGTSGGEDTQYF.

This clonotype came up many times. The chain uses TRBV12-3 or TRBV12-4 and TRBJ2-7, with TRBD1 matching over 9 bases. The V segment lost 6 bases and the J segment 5 bases; nucleotides outside the gene matches: 5. The CDR3 is made up of 13 amino acids. For the CDR3, the DNA is TGTGCCAGCAGGATACAGGGGGCCCACGAGCAGTACTTC. Amino acid sequence: CASRIQGAHEQYF.

The chain couples TRBV20-1 to TRBJ2-1, with D perhaps TRBD2 (5 bases). This CDR3 region has 15 residues. Germline lookup yields CDR1 DFQATT and CDR2 SNEGSKA (reference sequence). V was shortened by 1 base and J by 3 bases, with 13 bases between the two germline ends. CDR3 in DNA: TGCAGTGCTAGAGTGTGGCGGACTGGCTACAATGAGCAGTTCTTC. Its protein is CSARVWRTGYNEQFF.

The V and J genes are TRBV6-1 and TRBJ1-5; D is ambiguous. Germline CDR1 MNHNS, CDR2 SASEGT. Trimming took 2 bases from V and 4 from J, leaving 15 bases between them. The CDR3 has 16 residues. The CDR3 is CASSEQLGQANQPQHF. The CDR3 bases are TGTGCCAGCAGTGAACAGCTAGGGCAGGCGAATCAGCCCCAGCATTTT.

This clonotype was seen a handful of times. The DNA of the CDR3 is TGTGCCAGCAGTTACTCGGCGGGTGACGGGACTGAAGCTTTCTTT. Translation: CASSYSAGDGTEAFF. The genes are TRBV6-2 or TRBV6-3 and TRBJ1-1; D remains ambiguous. The V end was cut by 0 bases, the J end by 5 bases, with 13 bases between. This CDR3 region has 15 residues. Germline CDR1 MNHEY, CDR2 SVGEGT.

This clonotype was recorded many times. The chain recombines TRBV7-6 with TRBJ2-1; no reliable D call. Trimming pared 5 bases from V and 4 bases from J, leaving 9 bases between. The CDR3 is 13 amino acids. CDR1 is SGHVS, CDR2 FNYEAQ, per germline. The CDR3 coding sequence is TGTGCCAGCAGCCGACAAAATTACAATGAGCAGTTCTTC. Its protein is CASSRQNYNEQFF.

There are a few counts of this clonotype. This chain joins TRBV11-2 and TRBJ2-2, with D uncertain. CDR3 size: 17 residues. Trimming pared 5 bases from V and 5 bases from J, leaving 21 bases between. CDR1 is SGHAT, CDR2 FQNNGV, per germline. CDR3 sequence reads: CASSPIRSPKRTGELFF. DNA of the CDR3: TGTGCCAGCAGCCCCATTCGGTCGCCCAAGAGAACCGGGGAGCTGTTTTTT.

This clonotype was seen many times. The rearrangement links TRBV2 to TRBJ1-2; D possibly corresponds to TRBD1 (6 bases). V was trimmed by 1 base and J by 0 bases, leaving 12 bases between them. The CDR3 loop spans 16 amino acids. Per the germline V gene, CDR1 is SNHLY and CDR2 is FYNNEI. The CDR3 is CASSEVRDKANYGYTF. In DNA form, the CDR3 reads TGTGCCAGCAGTGAAGTACGGGACAAAGCTAACTATGGCTACACCTTC.

About this clonotype: A read error may explain this, as a much larger clone is one base away. The chain uses TRBV20-1 and TRBJ2-5; D is possibly TRBD1 or TRBD2 (5 bases each). Germline CDR1 and CDR2: DFQATT and SNEGSKA (reference sequence). The CDR3 has 14 residues. Trimming stripped 7 bases from V and 6 bases from J, with 21 bases between. The CDR3 DNA follows: TGCAGTGTACGCCGGGACCCCGGAGGAAAGACCCAGTACTTC. Translating it yields CSVRRDPGGKTQYF.

The V gene is TRBV20-1, the J gene TRBJ1-6; D unclear. V gave up 0 bases and J gave up 16 bases, with 13 bases separating them. The CDR3 consists of 12 residues. Germline CDR1 DFQATT, CDR2 SNEGSKA (reference sequence). CDR3 nucleotides: TGCAGTGCTAGAGATGACGGCCTCAGACTCCACTTT. Its translation is CSARDDGLRLHF.

This clonotype has a count of ten or more. The chain couples TRBV27 to TRBJ2-3; a weak D match, TRBD2 (6 bases). This CDR3 is 15 amino acids long. Germline loops: CDR1 MNHEY, CDR2 SMNVEV (reference sequence). V shed 5 bases and J shed 2 bases, with 14 bases lying between them. CDR3 amino acids: CASSGRGALTDTQYF. The DNA of the CDR3 is TGTGCCAGCAGTGGGCGCGGGGCCCTCACAGATACGCAGTATTTT.

This clonotype was recorded at least ten times. The chain has TRBV4-1 and TRBJ2-1, with a weak D call TRBD1 (6 bases). V was pared by 4 bases and J by 9 bases, with 13 bases between. The CDR3 sequence is 13 residues long. CDR1 and CDR2 from the germline V gene are MGHRA and YSYEKL. The CDR3 reads CASSPGDRLEQFF. CDR3 coding DNA: TGCGCCAGCAGCCCCGGAGACAGGCTTGAGCAGTTCTTC.

The chain couples TRBV18 to TRBJ1-2; D unclear. Germline CDR1 is KGHSH and CDR2 is LQKENI. V lost 5 bases and J 2 bases, leaving 15 bases between the germline ends. This CDR3 has 15 amino acids. For the CDR3, the DNA is TGTGCCAGCTCAAGACCGGAAACAAGAAACTATGGCTACACCTTC. It yields the protein CASSRPETRNYGYTF. The whole variable domain, filled in from reference TRBV18 and TRBJ1-2, reads NAGVMQNPRHLVRRRGQEARLRCSPMKGHSHVYWYRQLPEEGLKFMVYLQKENIIDESGMPKERFSAEFPKEGPSILRIQQVVRGDSAAYFCASSRPETRNYGYTFGSGTRLTVV.